A single sample is the source of the 24 T cell receptor beta chains below, sequenced in a study of breast tumors, draining lymph nodes, adjacent tissues. Samples came from axillary lymph nodes draining the breast cancer. TCRdb re-derived calls from the multiplex PCR reads in MiXCR, one entry per CDR3 protein. The data contain roughly 80,000 distinct CDR3 sequences, roughly a fifth of them singletons. The sample taken for sequencing was axillary lymph node tissue. The receptors originated from a female donor with breast cancer. Some clones in this sample may be carry-over from other donors' samples.

This clonotype was seen many times. The chain uses TRBV7-9 and TRBJ2-7; TRBD2 agrees at 9 bases. This CDR3 spans 13 amino acids. Unmatched junction bases numbered 2, after V lost 5 bases and J lost 3 bases. From germline, CDR1 is SEHNR and CDR2 FQNEAQ (reference sequence). In nucleotides, the CDR3 is TGTGCCAGCAGCATTAGCGGGGGCTACGAGCAGTACTTC. Amino acid sequence: CASSISGGYEQYF.

This clonotype appeared a few times. The rearrangement links TRBV12-3 or TRBV12-4 to TRBJ1-5; TRBD1 aligns across 8 bases. The CDR3 totals 14 residues. Trimming cost V 8 bases and J 3 bases; bases outside gene matches: 6. CDR3 sequence (DNA): TGTGCCAGCGGAAAACAGGGGGACAATCAGCCCCAGCATTTT. As protein: CASGKQGDNQPQHF.

The chain is built from TRBV20-1 and TRBJ2-1; 9 bases align to TRBD2. The CDR3 has 14 amino acids. Per germline, CDR1 DFQATT and CDR2 SNEGSKA (reference sequence). With V trimmed by 2 bases and J by 8 bases, 7 bases remained unmatched. The CDR3 DNA follows: TGCAGTGCTAGACCCGGACTAGCGCGCCATGAGCAGTTCTTC. This sequence encodes CSARPGLARHEQFF.

This clonotype showed up just a few times. The chain joins TRBV28 to TRBJ1-4; D perhaps matches TRBD1 (5 bases). The germline V and J ends were trimmed by 6 bases and 4 bases, with 9 bases remaining between them. The CDR3 length is 13 residues. In germline, CDR1 is MDHEN, CDR2 SYDVKM. CDR3 sequence reads: CASRTAINEKLFF. CDR3 bases: TGTGCCAGCAGGACAGCGATTAATGAAAAACTGTTTTTT. Filled out from reference TRBV28 and TRBJ1-4, the complete variable domain reads DVKVTQSSRYLVKRTGEKVFLECVQDMDHENMFWYRQDPGLGLRLIYFSYDVKMKEKGDIPEGYSVSREKKERFSLILESASTNQTSMYLCASRTAINEKLFFGSGTQLSVL.

At least ten counts were recorded for this clonotype. The chain has TRBV19 and TRBJ2-7; the match to TRBD1 covers 9 bases. Germline V CDR1 and CDR2: LNHDA, SQIVND (reference sequence). V lost 6 bases and J lost 0; bases outside the gene matches: 12. The CDR3 spans 17 residues. CDR3 amino acids: CASSQQGARMGSYEQYF. In DNA, the CDR3 is TGTGCCAGTAGCCAACAGGGGGCGAGGATGGGCTCCTACGAGCAGTACTTC.

Of note for this clonotype: Since a much larger clone is just one base distant, this may be a read error. V and J are TRBV28 and TRBJ1-2; D unresolved. V shed 5 bases and J shed 6 bases, with 19 bases lying between them. Germline V CDR1 and CDR2: MDHEN, SYDVKM. The CDR3 is 15 residues long. This CDR3 is CASSHDGLTENGYTF. The DNA of the CDR3 is TGTGCCAGCAGTCACGACGGCCTCACTGAGAATGGCTACACCTTC.

This clonotype has at least ten counts. The chain is built from TRBV6-2 or TRBV6-3 and TRBJ2-5; D is perhaps TRBD1 (6 bases). V lost 3 bases and J lost 5, with 16 bases in between. Germline V gene data show CDR1 as MNHEY and CDR2 as SVGEGT. This CDR3 has 15 amino acids. As DNA, the CDR3 is TGTGCCAGCAGTTATGGCACAGGGAGAGGGGAGACCCAGTACTTC. Protein product: CASSYGTGRGETQYF.

This clonotype was seen at least ten times. The chain has TRBV29-1 and TRBJ2-1, with D perhaps matching TRBD1 (6 bases). The germline V gene encodes CDR1 SQVTM and CDR2 ANQGSEA. The CDR3 totals 16 residues. V was trimmed by 0 bases and J by 2 bases, leaving 14 bases between them. The CDR3 DNA sequence: TGCAGCGTTGAAGAGTCCTCGTCAGGGGCCTACAATGAGCAGTTCTTC. Translating gives CSVEESSSGAYNEQFF.

This clonotype was detected ten times or more. The rearrangement uses TRBV5-1 and TRBJ1-2; D uncertain. This CDR3 is built from 13 residues. Per germline, CDR1 SGHRS and CDR2 YFSETQ. The germline V and J ends were trimmed by 2 bases and 10 bases, with 15 bases remaining between them. The CDR3 DNA reads TGCGCCAGCAGCTTAGGCTGGGAGGAGGACTACACCTTC. This sequence encodes CASSLGWEEDYTF.

Remarks on this clonotype: Given a much more abundant clone one base away, this may be a read error. CDR3 protein: CASSGRGASTDTQYF. The CDR3, as DNA: TGTGCCAGCAGTGGCCGGGGGGCGAGCACAGATACGCAGTATTTT. The V call is TRBV6-4, the J call TRBJ2-3; maybe TRBD2 (7 bases). The V gene's germline CDR1 is MRHNA and CDR2 SNTAGT. The CDR3 totals 15 residues. V was cut by 4 bases and J by 0 bases, with 11 bases left in between.

This clonotype was seen at least ten times. V is TRBV5-1 and J is TRBJ2-1; the D call may be TRBD1 or TRBD2 (5 bases each). The CDR3 consists of 14 residues. V lost 2 bases, J lost 10 bases, and 16 bases lay in between. Germline CDR1 and CDR2: SGHRS and YFSETQ. DNA of the CDR3: TGCGCCAGCAGCTTCCGGGACGTCCCCCGCGAGCAGTTCTTC. Translating it yields CASSFRDVPREQFF. Variable domain in full (rest from reference TRBV5-1 and TRBJ2-1): KAGVTQTPRYLIKTRGQQVTLSCSPISGHRSVSWYQQTPGQGLQFLFEYFSETQRNKGNFPGRFSGRQFSNSRSEMNVSTLELGDSALYLCASSFRDVPREQFFGPGTRLTVL.

This clonotype was found a few times. The rearrangement uses TRBV28 and TRBJ1-5; D is possibly TRBD1 (5 bases). Trimming pared 7 bases from V and 12 bases from J, leaving 19 bases between. CDR1 and CDR2 from the germline V gene are MDHEN and SYDVKM. The CDR3 extends over 13 amino acids. CDR3 sequence (DNA): TGTGCCAGCAAAAACTTGGGGGACGTGTTCCAGCATTTT. Its protein product is CASKNLGDVFQHF.

This clonotype has at least ten counts. The V and J genes are TRBV5-1 and TRBJ1-5; no reliable D call. Germline CDR1 SGHRS, CDR2 YFSETQ. V lost 0 bases to trimming and J lost 0 bases, with 7 bases between them. CDR3 length equals 15 residues. The CDR3 DNA sequence: TGCGCCAGCAGCTTGGGGGATTATAGCAATCAGCCCCAGCATTTT. Its protein product is CASSLGDYSNQPQHF.

The table lists this clonotype with many counts. This chain connects TRBV3-1 to TRBJ1-6; D call uncertain. CDR1 is LGHDT, CDR2 YNNKEL, per germline (reference sequence). The CDR3 runs 12 residues. V was trimmed by 6 bases and J by 7 bases, leaving 7 bases between them. The CDR3 DNA is TGTGCCAGCAGTGACGTGAATTCACCCCTCCACTTT. Its translation is CASSDVNSPLHF.

This clonotype was seen ten or more times. The V gene is TRBV29-1, the J gene TRBJ2-7, with 7 bases fitting TRBD1. V trimming: 6 bases; J trimming: 1 base; junction bases outside the gene matches: 3. The CDR3 has 12 amino acids. Per the germline V gene, CDR1 is SQVTM and CDR2 is ANQGSEA. The CDR3 DNA is TGCAGCGTCACGGGACAGTCCTACGAGCAGTACTTC. It codes for CSVTGQSYEQYF.

This clonotype was observed a handful of times. This may come from a read error, since a much larger clone is one base off. The gene calls are TRBV4-1 and TRBJ2-7; D gene unclear. CDR3 length: 15 residues. The V gene's germline CDR1 is MGHRA and CDR2 YSYEKL. The CDR3 DNA sequence: TGCGCCAGCAGCCAAGCTCCAGACATTGCCTACGGGCAGTACTTC. The encoded protein is CASSQAPDIAYGQYF.

This clonotype has at least ten counts. The rearrangement uses TRBV9 and TRBJ2-2, with TRBD1 matching over 7 bases. The CDR3 is 15 amino acids. CDR1 is SGDLS, CDR2 YYNGEE, per germline. V shed 2 bases, J shed 2 bases, and the junction held 3 bases outside the gene matches. CDR3 amino acids: CASSVGTVNTGELFF. CDR3 nucleotides: TGTGCCAGCAGCGTTGGGACAGTTAACACCGGGGAGCTGTTTTTT.

Only a few counts were recorded for this clonotype. V is TRBV28 and J is TRBJ2-5; D assignment may be TRBD1 or TRBD2 (5 bases each). V was trimmed by 6 bases and J by 4 bases, leaving 18 bases between them. There are 15 residues in the CDR3. Germline loops: CDR1 MDHEN, CDR2 SYDVKM. As DNA, the CDR3 is TGTGCCAGCAGAGACCGGGACCCCTGGGGAGAGACCCAGTACTTC. This codes for CASRDRDPWGETQYF.

This clonotype was found a few times. The J gene is TRBJ2-3, the V gene TRBV19; the match to TRBD2 covers 9 bases. The CDR3 is 18 amino acids. With V trimmed by 5 bases and J by 2 bases, 14 bases remained unmatched. Per germline, CDR1 LNHDA and CDR2 SQIVND (reference sequence). The CDR3 coding sequence is TGTGCCAGTAGTCTCCGGCGTGGTTCTAGCGGGGTCACAGATACGCAGTATTTT. Residues: CASSLRRGSSGVTDTQYF. The whole variable domain, remainder taken from reference TRBV19 and TRBJ2-3, is DGGITQSPKYLFRKEGQNVTLSCEQNLNHDAMYWYRQDPGQGLRLIYYSQIVNDFQKGDIAEGYSVSREKKESFPLTVTSAQKNPTAFYLCASSLRRGSSGVTDTQYFGPGTRLTVL.

This chain connects TRBV18 to TRBJ1-3; D is ambiguous. V was pared by 2 bases and J by 0 bases, with 11 bases between. The CDR3 has 16 amino acids. CDR1 and CDR2 (germline): KGHSH, LQKENI. CDR3 DNA sequence: TGTGCCAGCTCACCAAATGCAGTTCCCTCTGGAAACACCATATATTTT. Encoded protein: CASSPNAVPSGNTIYF.

The sample holds many counts of this clonotype. This sequence joins TRBV10-3 and TRBJ2-7; TRBD2 is a possible D gene (6 bases). Germline V lookup: CDR1 ENHRY, CDR2 SYGVKD. The CDR3 spans 14 residues. The ends were cut back, 5 bases at V and 4 bases at J, with 15 bases in the middle. CDR3: CAISPGTHSYEQYF. The CDR3 coding sequence is TGTGCCATCAGTCCCGGGACTCATTCTTACGAGCAGTACTTC.

This clonotype was picked up many times. The V and J genes are TRBV10-3 and TRBJ2-2; tentatively, D is TRBD2 (6 bases). Trimming pared 3 bases from V and 6 bases from J, leaving 11 bases between. The length of the CDR3 is 14 residues. Germline V gene data show CDR1 as ENHRY and CDR2 as SYGVKD. CDR3 region: CAISDSTGAGELFF. The DNA for the CDR3 is TGTGCCATCAGTGACTCTACGGGGGCCGGGGAGCTGTTTTTT.

The table lists this clonotype with many counts. V is TRBV4-2 and J is TRBJ2-5; a possible D gene is TRBD1 (6 bases). Germline assignment: CDR1 LGHNA and CDR2 YNFKEQ. CDR3 length: 17 amino acids. V was clipped by 0 bases and J by 3 bases, with 17 bases between them. Written as DNA, the CDR3 is TGTGCCAGCAGCCAAGATTTGGCAGGGGCCCTAGAAGAGACCCAGTACTTC. This encodes CASSQDLAGALEETQYF.

Regarding this clonotype: One end of the junction fails to match germline, which may point to a read error. The V call is TRBV5-6, the J call TRBJ2-5; TRBD2 aligns across 7 bases. Germline V CDR1 and CDR2: SGHDT, YYEEEE. The CDR3 contains 13 residues. The CDR3 spells CASNARGGGTQHF. The CDR3 bases are TGTGCCAGCAACGCGCGTGGGGGGGGGACCCAGCACTTC.